This entry concerns a single T cell receptor beta chain. The specificity of this receptor is unknown. No quality values exist for individual bases; no much larger clone is one base distant. CD8 naive samples were obtained by positive selection for CCR7 among CD45RO-negative cells, yielding a CD45RA+CCR7+ population from which TemRA cells were excluded. The donors were healthy, HIV-negative adults who had no recently reported acute infections or vaccinations. All donors were Caucasian adults living in Nashville, Tennessee, USA. Blood was collected by leukapheresis, and PBMCs were isolated by Ficoll-Histopaque density gradient centrifugation and then cryopreserved in liquid nitrogen vapor phase. Purity and quantity of every magnetically sorted T cell population were checked by analytical flow cytometry. Genomic DNA was isolated from every sorted fraction and measured by UV absorbance on a Nanodrop 2000c.

The germline ends are 12 bases apart after V is trimmed by 2 bases and J by 2 bases. The CDR3 spans 15 residues, from the cysteine through the phenylalanine. Of all the DNA, just the CDR3 is kept, 45 bases in frame from base 1. The germline V gene encodes CDR1 SEHNR and CDR2 FQNEAQ (reference sequence). The sample belongs to a study of shared clonotypes between healthy human individuals (TCRdb year 2020). Looking at the study overall: The cohort included a few men and a couple of women between 18 and 49 years of age. For each donor, CD4 naive and CD4 memory were each run on three plates, CD8 naive on two plates, and CD8 memory on one plate. To increase sequencing depth and limit assay-specific biases, TCR repertoire library preparation and sequencing were carried out by different laboratories using diverse techniques. Each donor's leukapheresis produced roughly between about 0.8 and 10 billion PBMCs. To estimate repertoire size and how much clonotypes are shared between individuals, the study performed deep sequencing of blood TCR repertoires from roughly five healthy adults. Summary of the overall study and its limitations: The genetic and exposure-history diversity represented was limited by the small number of donors. Naive subsets generally had larger estimated clonotype richness than memory subsets. Sampling was limited to blood, and TCR repertoires in tissue likely differ from TCR repertoires in blood. Even with the large sequencing depth, rarefaction of the sorted-subset datasets indicated that sequencing was incomplete. Compared with non-shared clonotypes, the clonotypes found in all four sorted-subset donors had higher generation probabilities. Across a handful of donors, roughly 5% of naive CD4, roughly 3.5% of naive CD8, under 2.5% of memory CD4, and under 0.45% of memory CD8 clonotypes were shared. Based on pairwise subsampling, the degree of clonotype sharing among donors was expected to be affected by sequencing depth.

TCR CDR3 regions were amplified from genomic DNA by multiplex PCR using the deep immunoSEQ assay. For each cell subset, the extracted genomic DNA was distributed evenly across all wells of several immunoSEQ 96-well plates, and each plate served as one replicate. For sorted subsets, about 200 ng genomic DNA, equal to some 30,000 T cell genomes, was loaded into each replicate PCR. The purified libraries were quantified using a Qubit 3.0 fluorometer, sized with a Bioanalyzer 2100, and then quantified again using the KAPA Library Quantification kit. Each immunoSEQ 96-well plate was sequenced on its own single-read 150-cycle Illumina NextSeq 550 flow cell. Per the source publication's procedure: Because only junctional sequences without quality scores were contained in the immunoSEQ output, filtering matching that applied to full-length reads could not be performed. Sequences were annotated with PyIR, a Python wrapper for IgBLAST v1.9, and V/J genes and CDR3 were assigned using IMGT germline references. Reads were filtered out if the reads had weak V/J assignments (E-value above 1e-6), no CDR3, stop codons, out-of-frame junctions, or ambiguous translated residues. V3J clonotypes were defined as sequences sharing the same inferred V gene, J gene, and CDR3 amino acid sequence. Percentage overlap between repertoires was computed as shared unique clonotypes divided by the size of the smaller repertoire. Repertoire richness was assessed with RTK rarefaction, the Chao1 estimator, and Recon v2.1 estimates of unobserved clonotypes. Generation probabilities were computed with OLGA for all TCRbeta clonotypes obtained by the gDNA method from a handful of donors. TCRdb retrieved this table from immuneACCESS and kept in-frame rearrangements only. Not all clones are present; in checked studies, unresolved V genes account for under half, and no reason is known for the remainder. The V and J calls and clone size are taken from that table; D and trimming were inferred from the DNA. This sample is represented by about 2,200,000 clones; 93% of them were singletons. The biggest ten clones account for more than 1.5% of the sample.

The V and J genes are TRBV7-9 and TRBJ1-2, with the D gene not clear enough to name. The receptor was derived from a man in his late teens or twenties in good health. Some clones in this sample may be carry-over from other donors' samples. Sequencing was performed on naive CD8+ T cells from PBMCs. In light of the paper, this sample's cell subset or site label describes: CD45RA+CCR7+. The bases read TGTGCCAGCAGCTTACCGGATCGGTCCAACTATGGCTACACCTTC. This codes for CASSLPDRSNYGYTF.